This T cell receptor beta chain was retrieved from a study of blood T cell repertoires in COVID-19. About the study: Whether acute or convalescent, the COVID-19 samples came from the United States, Italy and Spain. In each case, the material was cDNA or gDNA derived from T cells, B-cell-depleted T cells, or PBMCs.

Sequenced by immunoSEQ multiplex PCR; TCRdb stores in-frame clones only, minus some. The repertoire consists of more than 110,000 clones, with around 80% occurring once and the leading ten covering around 13%. Per germline, CDR1 SGHTA and CDR2 FQGTGA. The length of the CDR3 is 15 residues. The junction had 4 bases not matched to a gene; V was cut back by 2 bases and J by 0 bases. This sequence joins TRBV7-3 and TRBJ2-7; the match to TRBD1 covers 7 bases. Specimen: peripheral blood. The sequence was obtained from a man older than 75 with acute or convalescent COVID-19. CDR3 nucleotides: TGTGCCAGCAGCTTAGAAGCAGGGGGCTCCTACGAGCAGTACTTC. Translated, it gives CASSLEAGGSYEQYF.